Presented here are 7 T cell receptor beta chains from one specimen sequenced in a study of T cell responses to AZD1222 COVID-19 vaccine. Libraries were prepared by immunoSEQ multiplex PCR; TCRdb keeps only in-frame clonotypes and omits some of them. The table shows about 210,000 clones, with about 95% occurring only once. This specimen was peripheral blood, taken 28 days after the second dose of the MenACWY control vaccine. All receptors derive from an adult who received the MenACWY meningococcal vaccine as a control.

The chain combines TRBV7-9 with TRBJ1-2; the D gene is possibly TRBD1 (6 bases). This CDR3 contains 12 residues. Trimming took 7 bases from V and 6 from J, leaving 12 bases between them. Germline V gene sequence: CDR1 SEHNR, CDR2 FQNEAQ (reference sequence). The CDR3 is CASTDRWDGYTF. CDR3 bases: TGTGCCAGCACAGACAGGTGGGATGGCTACACCTTC.

The chain employs TRBV6-5 and TRBJ1-6, with D unresolved. This CDR3 region has 15 residues. CDR1 and CDR2 (germline): MNHEY, SVGAGI. V shed 6 bases and J shed 7 bases, with 16 bases lying between them. The DNA for the CDR3 is TGTGCCAGCAGACGACCCGGGAAACAAAATTCACCCCTCCACTTT. Residues: CASRRPGKQNSPLHF.

This clone was found once. This sequence joins TRBV19 and TRBJ1-2; D is possibly TRBD1 (5 bases). The CDR3 sequence is 15 residues long. Germline CDR1 reads LNHDA; CDR2 reads SQIVND (reference sequence). Deletions cut 4 bases from V and 6 bases from J, with 18 bases between. CDR3 loop: CASSNRDPGTNGYTF. CDR3 nucleotide sequence: TGTGCCAGTAGTAACCGGGACCCGGGGACCAATGGCTACACCTTC.

The V call is TRBV5-1, the J call TRBJ2-2; no firm D call. The CDR3 has 14 amino acids. The ends were cut back, 4 bases at V and 3 bases at J, with 10 bases in the middle. Looked up from germline, CDR1 is SGHRS and CDR2 is YFSETQ. This CDR3 reads CASSSLGDTGELFF. DNA of the CDR3: TGCGCCAGCAGCAGTCTTGGGGACACCGGGGAGCTGTTTTTT. Full variable domain (rest looked up from reference TRBV5-1 and TRBJ2-2): KAGVTQTPRYLIKTRGQQVTLSCSPISGHRSVSWYQQTPGQGLQFLFEYFSETQRNKGNFPGRFSGRQFSNSRSEMNVSTLELGDSALYLCASSSLGDTGELFFGEGSRLTVL.

The chain combines TRBV3-1 (or the pseudogene TRBV3-2) with TRBJ2-3, with D uncertain. V shed 1 base and J shed 2 bases, with 7 bases lying between them. This CDR3 region has 14 residues. The germline V gene encodes CDR1 LGHDT and CDR2 YNNKEL (reference sequence). The CDR3 region is CASSQGLYTDTQYF. The CDR3, as DNA: TGTGCCAGCAGCCAAGGTCTTTACACAGATACGCAGTATTTT.

This clone was seen a single time. The V and J genes are TRBV11-2 and TRBJ2-1; 7 positions agree with TRBD1. Germline assignment: CDR1 SGHAT and CDR2 FQNNGV. Trimming took 0 bases from V and 2 from J; bases not matched to a gene: 1. CDR3 length: 15 residues. This CDR3 reads CASSLDGTAYNEQFF. The CDR3 bases are TGTGCCAGCAGCTTAGATGGGACAGCCTACAATGAGCAGTTCTTC.

This sequence joins TRBV9 and TRBJ2-3, with unresolved D. Trimming left V 3 bases short and J 2 bases short, with 7 bases between. In germline, CDR1 is SGDLS, CDR2 YYNGEE. The CDR3 runs to 13 residues. CDR3 sequence reads: CASSALLTDTQYF. CDR3 DNA sequence: TGTGCCAGCAGCGCCCTTCTCACAGATACGCAGTATTTT.